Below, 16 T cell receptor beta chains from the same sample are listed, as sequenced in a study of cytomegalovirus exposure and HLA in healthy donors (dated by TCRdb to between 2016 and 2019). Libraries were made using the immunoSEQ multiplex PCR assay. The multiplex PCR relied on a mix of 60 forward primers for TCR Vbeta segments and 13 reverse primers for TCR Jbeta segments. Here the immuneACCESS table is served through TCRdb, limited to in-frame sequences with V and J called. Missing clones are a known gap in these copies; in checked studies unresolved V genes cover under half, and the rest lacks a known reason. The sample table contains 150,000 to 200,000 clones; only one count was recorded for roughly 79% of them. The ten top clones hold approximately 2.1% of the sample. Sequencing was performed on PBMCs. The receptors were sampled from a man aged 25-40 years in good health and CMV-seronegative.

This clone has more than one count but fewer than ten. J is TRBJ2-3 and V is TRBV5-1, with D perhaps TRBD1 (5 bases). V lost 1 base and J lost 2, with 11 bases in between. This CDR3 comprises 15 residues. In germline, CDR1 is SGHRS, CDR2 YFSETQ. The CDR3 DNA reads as TGCGCCAGCAGCTTGCTCATGACAGACACAGATACGCAGTATTTT. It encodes CASSLLMTDTDTQYF.

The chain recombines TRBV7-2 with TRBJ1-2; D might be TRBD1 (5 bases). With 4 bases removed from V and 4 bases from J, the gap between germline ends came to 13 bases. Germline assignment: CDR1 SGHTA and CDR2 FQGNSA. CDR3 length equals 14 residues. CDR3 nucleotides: TGTGCCAGCAGCTCCAATCAGGGATCCTATGGCTACACCTTC. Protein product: CASSSNQGSYGYTF.

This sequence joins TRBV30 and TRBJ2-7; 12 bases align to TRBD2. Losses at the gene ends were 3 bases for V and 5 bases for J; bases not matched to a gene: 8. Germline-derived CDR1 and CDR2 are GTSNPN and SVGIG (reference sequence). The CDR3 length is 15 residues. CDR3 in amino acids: CAWSRTLAGGHEQYF. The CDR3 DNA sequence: TGTGCCTGGAGCCGAACACTAGCGGGAGGCCACGAGCAGTACTTC.

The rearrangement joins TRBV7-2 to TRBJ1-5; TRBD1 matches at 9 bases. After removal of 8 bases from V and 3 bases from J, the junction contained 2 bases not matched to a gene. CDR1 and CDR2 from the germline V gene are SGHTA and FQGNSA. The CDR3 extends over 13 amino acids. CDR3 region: CASGQGNNQPQHF. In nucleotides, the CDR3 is TGTGCCAGCGGACAGGGGAACAATCAGCCCCAGCATTTT. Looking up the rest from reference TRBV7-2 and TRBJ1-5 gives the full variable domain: GAGVSQSPSNKVTEKGKDVELRCDPISGHTALYWYRQSLGQGLEFLIYFQGNSAPDKSGLPSDRFSAERTGGSVSTLTIQRTQQEDSAVYLCASGQGNNQPQHFGDGTRLSIL.

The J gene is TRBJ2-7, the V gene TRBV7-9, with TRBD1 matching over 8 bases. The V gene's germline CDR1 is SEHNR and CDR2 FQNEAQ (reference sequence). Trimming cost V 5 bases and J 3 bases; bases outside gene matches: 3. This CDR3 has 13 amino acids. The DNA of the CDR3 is TGTGCCAGCAGCCCGACAGGGGTCTACGAGCAGTACTTC. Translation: CASSPTGVYEQYF.

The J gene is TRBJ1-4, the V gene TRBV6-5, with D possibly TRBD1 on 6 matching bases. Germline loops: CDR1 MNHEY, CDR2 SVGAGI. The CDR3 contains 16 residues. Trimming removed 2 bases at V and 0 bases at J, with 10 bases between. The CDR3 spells CASSYRQVATNEKLFF. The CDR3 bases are TGTGCCAGCAGTTACAGACAGGTGGCAACTAATGAAAAACTGTTTTTT.

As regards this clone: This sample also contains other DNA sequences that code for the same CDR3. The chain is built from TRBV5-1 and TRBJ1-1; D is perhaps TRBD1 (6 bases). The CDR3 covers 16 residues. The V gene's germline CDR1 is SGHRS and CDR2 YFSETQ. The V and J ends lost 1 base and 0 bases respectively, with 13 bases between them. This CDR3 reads CASSLRVQGMNTEAFF. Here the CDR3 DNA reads TGCGCCAGCAGCTTGAGGGTCCAGGGGATGAACACTGAAGCTTTCTTT.

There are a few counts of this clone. CDR3 protein: CASRSGTEASPLHF. The DNA of the CDR3 is TGTGCCAGCAGGTCCGGGACAGAGGCTTCACCCCTCCACTTT. This chain joins TRBV28 and TRBJ1-6, with 7 bases identical to TRBD1. The CDR3 has 14 residues. Germline CDR1 reads MDHEN; CDR2 reads SYDVKM. The junction had 8 bases not matched to a gene; V was cut back by 6 bases and J by 9 bases.

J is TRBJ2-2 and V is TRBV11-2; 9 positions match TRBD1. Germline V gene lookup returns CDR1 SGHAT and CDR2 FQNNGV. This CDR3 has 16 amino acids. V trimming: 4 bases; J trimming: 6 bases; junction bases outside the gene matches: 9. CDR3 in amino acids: CASSSALDRGAGELFF. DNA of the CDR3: TGTGCCAGCAGCTCCGCCTTAGACAGGGGGGCCGGGGAGCTGTTTTTT.

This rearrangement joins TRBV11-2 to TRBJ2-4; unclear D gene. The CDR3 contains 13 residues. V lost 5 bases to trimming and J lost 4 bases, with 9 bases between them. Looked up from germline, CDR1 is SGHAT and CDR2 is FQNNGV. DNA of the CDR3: TGTGCCAGCAGCCGATCTAATAAAAACATTCAGTACTTC. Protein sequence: CASSRSNKNIQYF.

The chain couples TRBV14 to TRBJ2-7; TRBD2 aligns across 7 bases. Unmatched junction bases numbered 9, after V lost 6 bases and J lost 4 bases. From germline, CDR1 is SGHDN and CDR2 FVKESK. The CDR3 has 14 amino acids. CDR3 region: CASRPTASGYEQYF. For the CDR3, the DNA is TGTGCCAGCAGACCCACAGCTAGCGGTTACGAGCAGTACTTC.

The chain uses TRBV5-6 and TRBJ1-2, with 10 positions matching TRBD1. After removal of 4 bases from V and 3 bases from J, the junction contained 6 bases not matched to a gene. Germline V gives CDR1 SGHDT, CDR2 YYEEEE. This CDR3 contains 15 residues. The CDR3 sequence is CASSRWGQGYYGYTF. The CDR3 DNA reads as TGTGCCAGCAGCCGGTGGGGACAGGGGTACTATGGCTACACCTTC. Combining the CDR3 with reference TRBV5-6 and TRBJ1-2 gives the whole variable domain DAGVTQSPTHLIKTRGQQVTLRCSPKSGHDTVSWYQQALGQGPQFIFQYYEEEERQRGNFPDRFSGHQFPNYSSELNVNALLLGDSALYLCASSRWGQGYYGYTFGSGTRLTVV.

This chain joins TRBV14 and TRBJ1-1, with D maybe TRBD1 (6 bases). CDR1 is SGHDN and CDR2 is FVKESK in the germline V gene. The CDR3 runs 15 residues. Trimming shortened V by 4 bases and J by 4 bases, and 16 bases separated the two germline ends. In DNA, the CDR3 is TGTGCCAGCAGCCCCAACAGGGACGAAGGCACTGAAGCTTTCTTT. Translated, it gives CASSPNRDEGTEAFF. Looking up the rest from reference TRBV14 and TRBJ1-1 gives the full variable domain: EAGVTQFPSHSVIEKGQTVTLRCDPISGHDNLYWYRRVMGKEIKFLLHFVKESKQDESGMPNNRFLAERTGGTYSTLKVQPAELEDSGVYFCASSPNRDEGTEAFFGQGTRLTVV.

This CDR3 is CASSQDEGQSFYEQYF. In DNA form, the CDR3 reads TGTGCCAGCAGCCAAGATGAGGGACAGTCTTTCTACGAGCAGTACTTC. The chain joins TRBV4-2 to TRBJ2-5; 7 nucleotides align to TRBD1. The J call is in doubt because the DNA end fits TRBJ2-7 better. The germline gives CDR1 LGHNA, CDR2 YNFKEQ. The CDR3 sequence is 16 residues long.

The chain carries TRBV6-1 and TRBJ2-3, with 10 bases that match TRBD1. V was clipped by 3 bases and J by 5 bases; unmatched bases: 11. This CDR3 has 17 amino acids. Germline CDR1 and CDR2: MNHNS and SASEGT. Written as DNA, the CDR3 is TGTGCCAGCAGTGACCGGACAGGGGGGGTTTTGGGAGATACGCAGTATTTT. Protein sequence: CASSDRTGGVLGDTQYF.

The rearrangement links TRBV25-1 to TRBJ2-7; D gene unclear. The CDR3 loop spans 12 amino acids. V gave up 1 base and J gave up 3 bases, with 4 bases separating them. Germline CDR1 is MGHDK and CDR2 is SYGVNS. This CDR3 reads CASSESLYEQYF. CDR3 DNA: TGTGCCAGCAGTGAATCCCTCTACGAGCAGTACTTC.